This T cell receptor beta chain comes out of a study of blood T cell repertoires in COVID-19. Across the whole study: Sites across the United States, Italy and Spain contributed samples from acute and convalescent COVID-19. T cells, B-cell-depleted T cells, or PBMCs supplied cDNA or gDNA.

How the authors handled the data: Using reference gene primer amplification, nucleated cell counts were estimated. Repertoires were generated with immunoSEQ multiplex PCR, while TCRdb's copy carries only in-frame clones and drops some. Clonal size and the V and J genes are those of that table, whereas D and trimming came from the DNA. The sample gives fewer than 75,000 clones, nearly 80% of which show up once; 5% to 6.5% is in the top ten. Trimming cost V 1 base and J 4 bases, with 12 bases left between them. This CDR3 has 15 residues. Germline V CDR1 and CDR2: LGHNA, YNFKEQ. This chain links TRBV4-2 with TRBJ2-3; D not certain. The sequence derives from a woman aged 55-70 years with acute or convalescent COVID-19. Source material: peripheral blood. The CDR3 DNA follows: TGTGCCAGCAGCCAAGGACTGAGTGATGCAGATACGCAGTATTTT. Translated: CASSQGLSDADTQYF.